A single sample is the source of the 32 T cell receptor beta chains below, sequenced in a study of T-cell memory formation after mild COVID-19. TCRdb re-derived calls from the 5' RACE reads in MiXCR, one entry per CDR3 protein. The sample lists about 340,000 distinct CDR3 sequences, 10% to 15% occurring once. Sequenced: PBMCs or a T cell subset sorted from them (not recorded which). These receptors were collected from a man between 18 and 35 years old who had mild COVID-19 (a few samples of this study predate the infection). Cell type and time point are not known.

This clonotype has ten or more counts. The chain is built from TRBV7-2 and TRBJ1-2; 9 bases fit TRBD1. Germline V gene data show CDR1 as SGHTA and CDR2 as FQGNSA. The CDR3 covers 16 residues. Germline trimming cut 5 bases from V and 5 bases from J; bases unmatched to any gene: 12. CDR3 nucleotide sequence: TGTGCCAGCAGCCCAGCCGGGACAGGGAAGAGGTATGGCTACACCTTC. Translating gives CASSPAGTGKRYGYTF.

The chain links TRBV9 to TRBJ2-7; D may be TRBD1 (5 bases). V lost 4 bases, J lost 7 bases, and 15 bases lay in between. Germline values: CDR1 SGDLS, CDR2 YYNGEE. There are 13 residues in the CDR3. DNA for the CDR3: TGTGCCAGCAGCCTGCGACAGTCTGAAGAGCAGTACTTC. This gives the protein CASSLRQSEEQYF.

This clonotype has a handful of counts. This chain links TRBV4-1 with TRBJ2-3, with 10 bases lining up with TRBD1. Germline V lookup: CDR1 MGHRA, CDR2 YSYEKL. This CDR3 is built from 15 residues. The V segment lost 6 bases and the J segment 4 bases; nucleotides outside the gene matches: 7. CDR3 coding DNA: TGCGCCAGCAGGCCGACAGGGGGCGCCTCAGATACGCAGTATTTT. The encoded protein is CASRPTGGASDTQYF.

This clonotype was seen a handful of times. The chain recombines TRBV11-2 with TRBJ1-1, with 8 bases identical to TRBD1. This CDR3 is built from 14 residues. J was trimmed by 4 bases and V by 3 bases; bases with no gene match: 4. In germline, CDR1 is SGHAT, CDR2 FQNNGV. The CDR3 nucleotides are TGTGCCAGCAGCTTGCGGACAGGGAGCACTGAAGCTTTCTTT. It encodes CASSLRTGSTEAFF.

This clonotype has ten or more counts. This rearrangement joins TRBV20-1 to TRBJ1-1, with a possible D match to TRBD1 (6 bases). Germline lookup yields CDR1 DFQATT and CDR2 SNEGSKA (reference sequence). V dropped 6 bases and J dropped 4 bases, with 18 bases sitting between them. The CDR3 is 14 amino acids. The CDR3, as DNA: TGCAGTGCCCCGACCCCAACAGGGTTCACTGAAGCTTTCTTT. Translated, it gives CSAPTPTGFTEAFF.

This clonotype has more than one count but fewer than ten. The chain couples TRBV4-1 to TRBJ1-1; TRBD1 matches at 9 bases. Trimming removed 5 bases from V and 1 base from J; junction bases left unmatched: 5. Germline CDR1 is MGHRA and CDR2 is YSYEKL. The CDR3 loop spans 15 amino acids. CDR3 in DNA: TGCGCCAGCAGCAATCCGGACAGGGGGAACACTGAAGCTTTCTTT. It is translated as CASSNPDRGNTEAFF.

This clonotype was counted between two and nine times. The V call is TRBV12-3 or TRBV12-4, the J call TRBJ2-1; possibly TRBD2 for D (5 bases). With 6 bases removed from V and 0 bases from J, the gap between germline ends came to 9 bases. CDR3 size: 14 residues. The DNA for the CDR3 is TGTGCCAGCAGACGGGATAGCTCCTACAATGAGCAGTTCTTC. It encodes CASRRDSSYNEQFF.

The V gene is TRBV20-1, the J gene TRBJ2-7, with 7 bases lining up with TRBD1. The V gene's germline CDR1 is DFQATT and CDR2 SNEGSKA (reference sequence). With 1 base clipped from V and 3 bases from J, the junction kept 0 bases outside the gene matches. The CDR3 is 12 amino acids. CDR3 region: CSARGDSYEQYV. The CDR3 DNA is TGCAGTGCTAGAGGGGACAGCTACGAGCAGTACGTC.

This rearrangement joins TRBV20-1 to TRBJ1-2; maybe TRBD1 (5 bases). Germline CDR1 is DFQATT and CDR2 is SNEGSKA (reference sequence). Trimming took off 0 bases at V and 1 base at J, with 9 bases between the two ends. CDR3 size: 14 residues. CDR3 amino acids: CSARDKRGNYGYTF. DNA for the CDR3: TGCAGTGCTAGAGATAAGAGGGGTAACTATGGCTACACCTTC.

This rearrangement joins TRBV12-3 or TRBV12-4 to TRBJ1-5, with no clear D. V was cut by 3 bases and J by 4 bases, with 7 bases left in between. The CDR3 totals 13 residues. The CDR3 spells CASSFSANQPQHF. The CDR3 region has the DNA TGTGCCAGCAGTTTTTCGGCTAATCAGCCCCAGCATTTT.

The chain joins TRBV11-2 to TRBJ2-2; the D gene is possibly TRBD2 (6 bases). Germline-derived CDR1 and CDR2 are SGHAT and FQNNGV. The V and J ends lost 3 bases and 7 bases respectively, with 15 bases between them. This CDR3 has 15 amino acids. DNA of the CDR3: TGTGCCAGCAGCTTGGGTAGGGAGGTCGTCGGGGAGCTGTTTTTT. Protein product: CASSLGREVVGELFF.

The chain joins TRBV7-7 to TRBJ2-5; possible D gene TRBD2, 5 bases. The V gene lost 8 bases and the J gene lost 4 bases, with 17 bases spanning the gap. In germline, CDR1 is SSHAT, CDR2 FNYEAQ (reference sequence). This CDR3 is 14 amino acids long. CDR3 sequence (DNA): TGTGCCAGCGGGAGTCAGTTTTCGGCAGAGACCCAGTACTTC. The encoded protein is CASGSQFSAETQYF.

The chain joins TRBV6-2 or TRBV6-3 to TRBJ2-1; 8 bases are shared with TRBD2. V lost 6 bases, J lost 3 bases, and 4 bases stayed unmatched. The CDR3 length is 14 residues. Germline CDR1 reads MNHEY; CDR2 reads SVGEGT. CDR3 DNA sequence: TGTGCCAGCAGGAGGACTAGCAGCTACAATGAGCAGTTCTTC. Translating gives CASRRTSSYNEQFF.

This clonotype was seen only a few times. The chain has TRBV2 and TRBJ1-5; 9 bases are a match to TRBD1. There are 14 residues in the CDR3. The V and J ends lost 6 bases and 5 bases, in that order; junction bases with no gene match: 5. Germline V CDR1 and CDR2: SNHLY, FYNNEI. Written as DNA, the CDR3 is TGTGCCAGCAGCGAGGACAGGGGAGATCAGCCCCAGCATTTT. Residues: CASSEDRGDQPQHF.

Many counts were recorded for this clonotype. This chain connects TRBV12-3 or TRBV12-4 to TRBJ2-2; a possible D gene is TRBD2 (6 bases). The CDR3 contains 14 residues. The V end lost 7 bases, the J end lost 6 bases, and 15 bases lay between the germline ends. CDR3 in amino acids: CASTPSRRAGELFF. CDR3 DNA sequence: TGTGCCAGCACCCCGAGCAGGAGGGCCGGGGAGCTGTTTTTT.

The chain has TRBV23-1 and TRBJ2-7; TRBD1 aligns across 8 bases. TRBV23-1 is an ORF for which the function is uncertain. The CDR3 contains 13 residues. The junction had 7 bases not matched to a gene; V was cut back by 8 bases and J by 4 bases. The CDR3, as DNA: TGCGCCAGCCTCCTGGGACAGGAGTACGAGCAGTACGTC. This encodes CASLLGQEYEQYV.

The V and J genes are TRBV19 and TRBJ2-1; tentative D call: TRBD2 (6 bases). V was trimmed by 5 bases and J by 1 base, leaving 12 bases between them. The CDR3 consists of 15 residues. Germline V gene sequence: CDR1 LNHDA, CDR2 SQIVND (reference sequence). CDR3 DNA sequence: TGTGCCAGTAGTGAGGCGGCGGGGTCCTACAATGAGCAGTTCTTC. This codes for CASSEAAGSYNEQFF.

This clonotype has just a few counts. The gene calls are TRBV12-3 or TRBV12-4 and TRBJ1-3; D call uncertain. This CDR3 comprises 14 residues. V lost 4 bases to trimming and J lost 1 base, with 8 bases between them. CDR3 nucleotide sequence: TGTGCCAGCAGTTGGACGCTATCTGGAAACACCATATATTTT. It yields the protein CASSWTLSGNTIYF.

The V call is TRBV29-1, the J call TRBJ1-2, with D hard to call. Germline V gives CDR1 SQVTM, CDR2 ANQGSEA. The length of the CDR3 is 11 residues. Trimming took off 0 bases at V and 10 bases at J, with 9 bases between the two ends. CDR3 DNA sequence: TGCAGCGTTGAAGATCAGGACCTCTACACCTTC. It encodes CSVEDQDLYTF.

This clonotype was detected a few times. CDR3 nucleotide sequence: TGTGCCAGCATCCACCCGAGGGTGAACACTGAAGCTTTCTTT. This translates into CASIHPRVNTEAFF. The chain links TRBV12-3 or TRBV12-4 to TRBJ1-1; D unclear. V lost 7 bases, J lost 0 bases, and 12 bases lay in between. CDR3 length: 14 amino acids.

The chain is built from TRBV12-3 or TRBV12-4 and TRBJ1-1; D is undetermined. The CDR3 has 14 amino acids. With 0 bases removed from V and 4 bases from J, the gap between germline ends came to 9 bases. CDR3 sequence (DNA): TGTGCCAGCAGTTTAGCAAGGATGGGCACTGAAGCTTTCTTT. The encoded protein is CASSLARMGTEAFF.

This clonotype was observed a handful of times. The J gene is TRBJ2-1, the V gene TRBV5-1; D possibly matches TRBD1 or TRBD2 (5 bases each). CDR1 and CDR2 from the germline V gene are SGHRS and YFSETQ. V was trimmed by 8 bases and J by 5 bases, leaving 20 bases between them. This CDR3 is 15 amino acids long. The DNA for the CDR3 is TGCGCCAGTACCCCCGGGGCGGGTGGGGACAATGAGCAGTTCTTC. Amino acids: CASTPGAGGDNEQFF. Using reference TRBV5-1 and TRBJ2-1 for the parts outside the CDR3, the full variable domain is KAGVTQTPRYLIKTRGQQVTLSCSPISGHRSVSWYQQTPGQGLQFLFEYFSETQRNKGNFPGRFSGRQFSNSRSEMNVSTLELGDSALYLCASTPGAGGDNEQFFGPGTRLTVL.

This clonotype was observed a few times. The V and J genes are TRBV7-3 and TRBJ1-1, with TRBD1 matching 7 bases. The junction had 5 bases not matched to a gene; V was cut back by 1 base and J by 6 bases. This CDR3 has 14 residues. Germline V gene lookup returns CDR1 SGHTA and CDR2 FQGTGA. The CDR3 loop is CASSLKGARSEAFF. The CDR3 bases are TGTGCCAGCAGCTTAAAGGGGGCACGGTCTGAAGCTTTCTTT.

Only a few counts were recorded for this clonotype. The rearrangement uses TRBV5-1 and TRBJ2-7; D gene uncertain. The CDR3 length is 14 residues. CDR1 and CDR2 (germline): SGHRS, YFSETQ. Trimming took off 4 bases at V and 2 bases at J, with 13 bases between the two ends. For the CDR3, the DNA is TGCGCCAGCAGCATAGGTCCGTCGGCCTACGAGCAGTACTTC. Protein sequence: CASSIGPSAYEQYF.

This clonotype was counted a few times. The chain joins TRBV6-4 to TRBJ2-3; 11 bases map to TRBD2. The germline V gene encodes CDR1 MRHNA and CDR2 SNTAGT. The V gene end was trimmed by 5 bases and the J gene end by 5 bases; junction bases not matched to a gene: 9. CDR3 length: 16 amino acids. CDR3 coding DNA: TGTGCCAGCAGTCGACTAGCGGGGACCCCGGGAGATACGCAGTATTTT. Protein sequence: CASSRLAGTPGDTQYF.

A few counts support this clonotype. The chain recombines TRBV6-6 with TRBJ1-3; D is ambiguous. The CDR3 loop spans 18 amino acids. Germline CDR1 reads MNHNY; CDR2 reads SVGAGI (reference sequence). Trimming cost V 4 bases and J 0 bases, with 19 bases left between them. CDR3 coding DNA: TGTGCCAGCAGTTTTCCCACCGGGGTGATTGACTCTGGAAACACCATATATTTT. Its translation is CASSFPTGVIDSGNTIYF.

This clonotype has ten or more counts. The chain uses TRBV7-9 and TRBJ2-2; a possible D gene is TRBD1 (6 bases). Looked up from germline, CDR1 is SEHNR and CDR2 is FQNEAQ (reference sequence). Trimming cost V 0 bases and J 5 bases, with 13 bases left between them. The CDR3 is made up of 16 amino acids. CDR3 protein: CASSLASGHLTGELFF. For the CDR3, the DNA is TGTGCCAGCAGCTTAGCGTCGGGACACCTAACCGGGGAGCTGTTTTTT.

This clonotype has a handful of counts. V usage is TRBV5-1 and J usage is TRBJ2-1, with TRBD1 matching 12 bases. The CDR3 consists of 16 residues. V shed 1 base, J shed 10 bases, and the junction held 9 bases outside the gene matches. Germline assignment: CDR1 SGHRS and CDR2 YFSETQ. The CDR3 region has the DNA TGCGCCAGCAGCTTGATAGCGGGACAGGGGGCTGGAGAGCAGTTCTTC. Its protein product is CASSLIAGQGAGEQFF.

This clonotype was seen more than once but under ten times. This chain connects TRBV12-3 or TRBV12-4 to TRBJ1-1; D unresolved. V lost 7 bases and J 1 base, leaving 16 bases between the germline ends. The CDR3 is 15 residues long. The CDR3 protein is CASMSRLPENTEAFF. CDR3 sequence (DNA): TGTGCCAGCATGTCGCGTCTCCCAGAGAACACTGAAGCTTTCTTT.

The rearrangement links TRBV6-6 to TRBJ2-5; no clear D gene. Germline CDR1 reads MNHNY; CDR2 reads SVGAGI (reference sequence). V was shortened by 6 bases and J by 2 bases, with 16 bases between the two germline ends. This CDR3 is built from 15 residues. The CDR3 DNA reads TGTGCCAGCAGAGATCGACACGTTAAACAAGAGACCCAGTACTTC. Its protein is CASRDRHVKQETQYF.

The genes are TRBV6-5 and TRBJ1-5; 8 nucleotides align to TRBD1. The V and J ends lost 0 bases and 0 bases, in that order; junction bases with no gene match: 10. This CDR3 is 19 amino acids long. Germline V gene data show CDR1 as MNHEY and CDR2 as SVGAGI. Here the CDR3 DNA reads TGTGCCAGCAGTTACTCCCCTGACAGGGGCCGGGGTAGCAATCAGCCCCAGCATTTT. Translating it yields CASSYSPDRGRGSNQPQHF.

This clonotype was picked up a small number of times. J is TRBJ2-7 and V is TRBV10-2; D gene unclear. V lost 3 bases, J lost 4 bases, and 13 bases lay in between. The V gene's germline CDR1 is WSHSY and CDR2 SAAADI. The CDR3 has 14 residues. The CDR3, as DNA: TGCGCCAGCAGTGATCACCAACAGCTATACGAGCAGTACTTC. Translated: CASSDHQQLYEQYF.